This T cell receptor (beta chain) was captured in a study of OX40 agonist ivuxolimab in advanced cancers. Turning to the study itself: Ivuxolimab, an agonistic anti-OX40 (CD134) antibody, was given to patients. Head and neck, renal cell, melanoma or hepatocellular carcinoma were the cancers that dose-escalation patients had.

Patients were excluded for autoimmune disease history or systemic immunosuppression. Worth noting for this clone: What it recognizes is unknown.

Losses at the gene ends were 2 bases for V and 4 bases for J; bases not matched to a gene: 5. CDR3 length equals 14 residues. Per the germline V gene, CDR1 is LGHNA and CDR2 is YNFKEQ. Sequencing used immunoSEQ multiplex PCR; TCRdb keeps in-frame clones, though not all of them. The repertoire holds around 38,000 clones, around four fifths seen once, with less than 25% in the top ten. Study-level results: CD4+ T cells averaged fewer expanded clones than CD8+ T cells.

This receptor was obtained from an adult with an advanced solid tumor such as melanoma, head and neck, liver or kidney cancer. Sample: CD4+ or CD8+ T cells sorted from blood, taken in a trial of the OX40 agonist ivuxolimab. J is TRBJ2-7 and V is TRBV4-2, with 7 bases fitting TRBD2. The CDR3 protein is CASSQRAGTYEQYF. The CDR3 DNA reads as TGTGCCAGCAGCCAAAGAGCGGGGACTTACGAGCAGTACTTC.